These T cell receptor beta chains were read from a single sample in a study of breast tumors, draining lymph nodes, adjacent tissues. One entry per CDR3 protein results from TCRdb running MiXCR on the multiplex PCR reads. Of fewer than 85,000 distinct CDR3 sequences in the sample, roughly 19% are singletons; the top ten hold about 2.4%. Sequencing input: axillary lymph node tissue. The receptors derive from a female donor with breast cancer. Some clones in this sample may be carry-over from other donors' samples. Each CDR3 is given with its conserved first and last residue. D genes are given only for firm matches. Size is stated for part of the rows, as once, few or many counts, or as a class when the clone is expanded.

v_call: TRBV20-1; clone_size: many; j_call: TRBJ2-5; d_call: .; cdr3_aa: CSARARGFGQETQYF; cdr3_nt: TGCAGTGCTAGAGCGCGAGGGTTTGGTCAAGAGACCCAGTACTTC
v_call: TRBV5-4; clone_size: many; j_call: TRBJ2-3; d_call: TRBD2; cdr3_aa: CASSLGPTIAGDSTDTQYF; cdr3_nt: TGTGCCAGCAGCCTTGGACCAACGATAGCGGGGGATAGCACAGATACGCAGTATTTT
v_call: TRBV29-1; clone_size: many; j_call: TRBJ2-3; d_call: .; cdr3_aa: CSGSGWSTDTQYF; cdr3_nt: TGCAGCGGCAGCGGGTGGAGCACAGATACGCAGTATTTT
v_call: TRBV5-1; clone_size: many; j_call: TRBJ2-7; d_call: .; cdr3_aa: CASSFYGSSYEQYF; cdr3_nt: TGCGCCAGCAGCTTTTATGGTAGCTCCTACGAGCAGTACTTC
v_call: TRBV14; clone_size: many; j_call: TRBJ1-2; d_call: .; cdr3_aa: CASSPSNYGYTF; cdr3_nt: TGTGCCAGCAGCCCATCAAACTATGGCTACACCTTC
v_call: TRBV6-2/TRBV6-3; clone_size: .; j_call: TRBJ2-4; d_call: TRBD2; cdr3_aa: CASRPAGEVTKNIQYF; cdr3_nt: TGTGCCAGCAGGCCAGCGGGAGAGGTTACCAAAAACATTCAGTACTTC
v_call: TRBV6-2/TRBV6-3; clone_size: many; j_call: TRBJ2-3; d_call: TRBD2; cdr3_aa: CASSSPSGSRADTQYF; cdr3_nt: TGTGCCAGCAGTTCCCCCAGCGGGAGCAGAGCAGATACGCAGTATTTT
v_call: TRBV10-3; clone_size: once; j_call: TRBJ2-1; d_call: .; cdr3_aa: CAISPEGGAGPNEQFF; cdr3_nt: TGTGCCATCAGCCCCGAAGGCGGGGCCGGACCCAATGAGCAGTTCTTC
v_call: TRBV6-5; clone_size: many; j_call: TRBJ2-7; d_call: TRBD1; cdr3_aa: CASSRTRQGSSSYEQYF; cdr3_nt: TGTGCCAGCAGCCGCACCCGACAGGGATCCTCCTCCTACGAGCAGTACTTC
v_call: TRBV28; clone_size: few; j_call: TRBJ1-4; d_call: TRBD1; cdr3_aa: CASGGTGRNEKLFF; cdr3_nt: TGTGCCAGCGGAGGGACAGGGAGGAATGAAAAACTGTTTTTT
v_call: TRBV20-1; clone_size: many; j_call: TRBJ2-1; d_call: TRBD2; cdr3_aa: CSASGLAGGSFLNEQFF; cdr3_nt: TGCAGTGCTTCGGGACTAGCGGGAGGGTCTTTTTTAAATGAGCAGTTCTTC
v_call: TRBV19; clone_size: many; j_call: TRBJ1-2; d_call: .; cdr3_aa: CASRKQGRGYTF; cdr3_nt: TGTGCCAGTAGGAAACAGGGTCGCGGCTACACCTTC
v_call: TRBV5-4; clone_size: many; j_call: TRBJ2-7; d_call: TRBD1; cdr3_aa: CASSFDRDYEQYF; cdr3_nt: TGTGCCAGCAGCTTTGACAGGGACTACGAGCAGTACTTC
v_call: TRBV3-1; clone_size: .; j_call: TRBJ1-1; d_call: .; cdr3_aa: CASNSGPANTEAFF; cdr3_nt: TGTGCCAGCAACTCAGGGCCCGCGAACACTGAAGCTTTCTTT
v_call: TRBV20-1; clone_size: many; j_call: TRBJ2-3; d_call: TRBD2; cdr3_aa: CSAREGTSATDTQYF; cdr3_nt: TGCAGTGCTAGAGAAGGGACTAGCGCCACAGATACGCAGTATTTT
v_call: TRBV2; clone_size: .; j_call: TRBJ1-1; d_call: .; cdr3_aa: CASSVPGGRSTEAFF; cdr3_nt: TGTGCCAGCAGTGTCCCTGGGGGGCGTAGCACTGAAGCTTTCTTT
v_call: TRBV14; clone_size: many; j_call: TRBJ2-6; d_call: .; cdr3_aa: CASSQVTRALSGANVLTF; cdr3_nt: TGTGCCAGCAGCCAAGTGACTAGAGCTTTGTCTGGGGCCAACGTCCTGACTTTC
v_call: TRBV19; clone_size: many; j_call: TRBJ2-2; d_call: .; cdr3_aa: CASSRRRTANTGELFF; cdr3_nt: TGTGCCAGTAGTCGACGACGGACCGCGAACACCGGGGAGCTGTTTTTT
v_call: TRBV6-1; clone_size: few; j_call: TRBJ1-5; d_call: TRBD1; cdr3_aa: CASSEPTGANQPQHF; cdr3_nt: TGTGCCAGCAGTGAACCTACAGGGGCCAATCAGCCCCAGCATTTT
v_call: TRBV6-5; clone_size: .; j_call: TRBJ2-7; d_call: TRBD1; cdr3_aa: CASSYIYPGQGPYEQYF; cdr3_nt: TGTGCTAGCAGTTACATATATCCGGGACAGGGCCCCTACGAGCAGTACTTC
v_call: TRBV20-1; clone_size: many; j_call: TRBJ2-3; d_call: .; cdr3_aa: CSARVPGEDTQYF; cdr3_nt: TGCAGTGCTAGAGTGCCGGGAGAAGATACGCAGTATTTT
v_call: TRBV9; clone_size: many; j_call: TRBJ1-2; d_call: TRBD1; cdr3_aa: CASSPGGGSYGYTF; cdr3_nt: TGTGCCAGCAGCCCAGGGGGGGGAAGCTATGGCTACACCTTC
v_call: TRBV6-5; clone_size: many; j_call: TRBJ2-1; d_call: TRBD2; cdr3_aa: CASSMIAGAGYEQFF; cdr3_nt: TGTGCCAGCAGTATGATAGCGGGAGCAGGCTATGAGCAGTTCTTC
v_call: TRBV5-1; clone_size: many; j_call: TRBJ2-3; d_call: .; cdr3_aa: CASSLALTGLFPDTQYF; cdr3_nt: TGCGCCAGCAGCTTGGCTCTAACAGGGCTATTTCCAGATACGCAGTATTTT
v_call: TRBV28; clone_size: few; j_call: TRBJ1-2; d_call: .; cdr3_aa: CASTPPGGERRMEGYTF; cdr3_nt: TGTGCCAGCACCCCTCCTGGGGGAGAACGCCGGATGGAGGGCTACACCTTC
v_call: TRBV27; clone_size: .; j_call: TRBJ2-4; d_call: .; cdr3_aa: CASSRTLAKNIQYF; cdr3_nt: TGTGCCAGCAGCCGGACTTTAGCCAAAAACATTCAGTACTTC
v_call: TRBV5-6; clone_size: .; j_call: TRBJ2-1; d_call: TRBD2; cdr3_aa: CASSLVTSGNDEQFF; cdr3_nt: TGTGCCAGCAGCTTGGTTACTAGCGGGAACGATGAGCAGTTCTTC
v_call: TRBV3-1; clone_size: many; j_call: TRBJ1-2; d_call: TRBD1; cdr3_aa: CASSQGTGSGYTF; cdr3_nt: TGTGCCAGCAGCCAAGGGACAGGGTCTGGCTACACCTTC
v_call: TRBV19; clone_size: many; j_call: TRBJ1-2; d_call: .; cdr3_aa: CASSITGVNNYGYTF; cdr3_nt: TGTGCCAGTAGTATTACCGGAGTTAATAACTATGGCTACACCTTC
v_call: TRBV9; clone_size: many; j_call: TRBJ2-3; d_call: .; cdr3_aa: CASSVGAGKGTDTQYF; cdr3_nt: TGTGCCAGCAGCGTAGGGGCGGGAAAAGGAACAGATACGCAGTATTTT
v_call: TRBV6-2/TRBV6-3; clone_size: many; j_call: TRBJ1-5; d_call: TRBD1; cdr3_aa: CASSPGQVNQPQHF; cdr3_nt: TGTGCCAGCAGTCCCGGACAGGTTAATCAGCCCCAGCATTTT
v_call: TRBV29-1; clone_size: many; j_call: TRBJ2-3; d_call: TRBD2; cdr3_aa: CSGRGGSTDTQYF; cdr3_nt: TGCAGCGGACGGGGCGGGAGTACAGATACGCAGTATTTT
v_call: TRBV7-9; clone_size: many; j_call: TRBJ1-5; d_call: TRBD1; cdr3_aa: CASSLTGGNQPQHF; cdr3_nt: TGTGCCAGCAGCTTGACAGGGGGCAATCAGCCCCAGCATTTT